This T cell receptor (beta chain) was obtained from a study of blood T cell repertoires in COVID-19. Assay: immunoSEQ multiplex PCR; the TCRdb copy retains only in-frame clones and omits some. The repertoire holds 200,000 to 300,000 clones, with 75% to 90% as singletons. The CDR3 runs to 16 residues. Germline V gene data show CDR1 as SGHTA and CDR2 as FQGTGA. The V and J ends lost 5 bases and 10 bases, in that order; junction bases with no gene match: 10. Those enrolled, adults aged roughly 18 to 95 years, came from under 25 US areas. Self-reported history from a screening survey and questionnaire set each donor's cohort. This clone was seen only once.

The TCR comes from a man in his forties who had recovered from COVID-19. The chain is built from TRBV7-3 and TRBJ2-1, with 14 bases fitting TRBD2. The sample consisted of PBMCs or T cells enriched from blood (not recorded which). In DNA, the CDR3 is TGTGCCAGCAGCCCCTCCGGACTAGCGGGGGGACTAGAGCAGTTCTTC. Translating it yields CASSPSGLAGGLEQFF.